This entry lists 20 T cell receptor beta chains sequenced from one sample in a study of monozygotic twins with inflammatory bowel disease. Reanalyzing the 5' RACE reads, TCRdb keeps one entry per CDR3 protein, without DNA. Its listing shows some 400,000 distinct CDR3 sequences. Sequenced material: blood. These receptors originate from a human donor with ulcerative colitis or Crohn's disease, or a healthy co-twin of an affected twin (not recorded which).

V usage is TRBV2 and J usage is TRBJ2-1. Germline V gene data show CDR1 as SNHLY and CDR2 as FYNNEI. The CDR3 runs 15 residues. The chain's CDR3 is CASSESSSAWGEQFF.

This chain's CDR3 is CASSYARLAGAGEQYF. The V call is TRBV6-2 or TRBV6-3, the J call TRBJ2-7; TCRdb picks TRBD2, but there is no DNA to check that call. Germline CDR1 reads MNHEY; CDR2 reads SVGEGT. This CDR3 comprises 16 residues.

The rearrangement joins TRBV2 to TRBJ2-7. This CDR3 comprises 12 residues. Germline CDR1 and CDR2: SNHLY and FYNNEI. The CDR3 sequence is CASSEYSYEQYF. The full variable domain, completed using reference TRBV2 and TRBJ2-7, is EPEVTQTPSHQVTQMGQEVILRCVPISNHLYFYWYRQILGQKVEFLVSFYNNEISEKSEIFDDQFSVERPDGSNFTLKIRSTKLEDSAMYFCASSEYSYEQYFGPGTRLTVT.

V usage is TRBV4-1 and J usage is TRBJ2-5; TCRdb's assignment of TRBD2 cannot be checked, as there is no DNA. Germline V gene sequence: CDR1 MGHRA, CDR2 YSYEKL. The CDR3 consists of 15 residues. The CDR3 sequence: CASSQEEGKGETQYF.

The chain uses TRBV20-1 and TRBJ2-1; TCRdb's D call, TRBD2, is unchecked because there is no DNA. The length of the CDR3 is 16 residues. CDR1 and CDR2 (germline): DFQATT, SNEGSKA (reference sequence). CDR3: CSARASSGGTVVEQFF.

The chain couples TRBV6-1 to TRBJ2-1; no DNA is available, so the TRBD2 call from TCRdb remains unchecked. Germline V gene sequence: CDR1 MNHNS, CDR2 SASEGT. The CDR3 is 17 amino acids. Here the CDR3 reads CASSQSYGLAGGHEQFF.

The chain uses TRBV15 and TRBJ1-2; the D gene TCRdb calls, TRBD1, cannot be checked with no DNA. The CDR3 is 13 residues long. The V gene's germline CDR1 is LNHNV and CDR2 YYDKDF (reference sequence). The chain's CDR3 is CATNSGGAYGYTF.

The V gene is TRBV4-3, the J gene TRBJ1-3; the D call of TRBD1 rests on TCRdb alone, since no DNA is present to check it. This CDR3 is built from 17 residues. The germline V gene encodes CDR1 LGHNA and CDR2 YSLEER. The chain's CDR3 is CASSQERLRGTGNTIYF.

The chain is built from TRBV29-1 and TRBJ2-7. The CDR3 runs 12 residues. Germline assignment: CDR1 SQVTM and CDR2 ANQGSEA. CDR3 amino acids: CSGTSDYYEQYF.

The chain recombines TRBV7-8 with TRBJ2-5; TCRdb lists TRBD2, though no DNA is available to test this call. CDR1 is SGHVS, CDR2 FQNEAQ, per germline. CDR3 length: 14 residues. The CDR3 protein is CASSYSGTPETQYF.

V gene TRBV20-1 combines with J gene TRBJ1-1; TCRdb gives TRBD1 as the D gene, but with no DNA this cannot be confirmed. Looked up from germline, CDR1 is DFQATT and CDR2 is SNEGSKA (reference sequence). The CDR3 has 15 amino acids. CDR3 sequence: CSAREADRVNTEAFF.

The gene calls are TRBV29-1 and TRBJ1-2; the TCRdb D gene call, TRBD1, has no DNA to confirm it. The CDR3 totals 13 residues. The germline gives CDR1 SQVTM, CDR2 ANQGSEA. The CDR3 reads CSVGPQGFDGYTF.

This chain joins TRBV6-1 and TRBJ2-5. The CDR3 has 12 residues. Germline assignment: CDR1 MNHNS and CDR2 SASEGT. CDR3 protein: CASSEARETQYF.

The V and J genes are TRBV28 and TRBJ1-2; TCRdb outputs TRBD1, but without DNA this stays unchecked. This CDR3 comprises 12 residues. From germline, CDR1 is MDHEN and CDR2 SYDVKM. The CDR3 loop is CASRQAGYGYTF.

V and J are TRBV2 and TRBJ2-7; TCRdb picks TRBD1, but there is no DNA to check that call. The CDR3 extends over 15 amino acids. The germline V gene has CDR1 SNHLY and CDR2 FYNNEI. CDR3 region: CASSESGTGLYEQYF.

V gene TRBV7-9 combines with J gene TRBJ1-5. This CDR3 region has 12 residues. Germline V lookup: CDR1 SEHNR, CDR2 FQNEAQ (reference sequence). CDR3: CASSLGLGSQHF.

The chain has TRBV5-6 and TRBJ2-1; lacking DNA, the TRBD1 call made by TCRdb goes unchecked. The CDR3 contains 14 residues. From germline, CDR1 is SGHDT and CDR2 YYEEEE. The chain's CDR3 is CASSLGQPNNEQFF. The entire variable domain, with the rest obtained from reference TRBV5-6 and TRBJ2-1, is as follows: DAGVTQSPTHLIKTRGQQVTLRCSPKSGHDTVSWYQQALGQGPQFIFQYYEEEERQRGNFPDRFSGHQFPNYSSELNVNALLLGDSALYLCASSLGQPNNEQFFGPGTRLTVL.

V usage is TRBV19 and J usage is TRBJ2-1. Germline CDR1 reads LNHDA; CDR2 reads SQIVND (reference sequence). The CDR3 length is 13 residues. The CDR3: CASSSPSHNEQFF.

The chain's CDR3 is CARNHQRHTDTQYF. The chain is built from TRBV5-1 and TRBJ2-3; TCRdb reports TRBD2, a call that lacks DNA to check it against. Germline V CDR1 and CDR2: SGHRS, YFSETQ. The CDR3 runs 14 residues.

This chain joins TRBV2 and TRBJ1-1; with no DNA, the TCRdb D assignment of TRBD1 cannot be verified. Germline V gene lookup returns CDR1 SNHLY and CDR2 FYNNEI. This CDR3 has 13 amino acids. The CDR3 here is CASSFGQGTEAFF.